These T cell receptor beta chains were read from a single sample in a study of shared clonotypes between healthy human individuals. TCRdb's copy holds only in-frame clones and misses some; the assay was immunoSEQ multiplex PCR. The sample gives some 1.5 million clones, around 97% of which show up once; about 1% is in the top ten. Material for sequencing was naive CD4+ T cells sorted from blood. These receptors originate from a man aged 30 to 45 in good health. CDR3s include the opening cysteine and the closing phenylalanine or tryptophan. The D gene is left open where the match is weak. Clone size, where shown, is once, few, many, or a class for clones that have expanded.

abundance	v_gene	d_gene	j_gene	CDR3nt	CDR3aa
-	TRBV4-2	TRBD2	TRBJ2-1	TGTGCCAGCAGCCAAGTCCCGGGACTACCGAATGAGCAGTTCTTC	CASSQVPGLPNEQFF
-	TRBV4-3	TRBD1	TRBJ1-1	TGCGCCAGCAGCGGACAGGGGGATACTGAAGCTTTCTTT	CASSGQGDTEAFF
-	TRBV6-6	-	TRBJ2-7	TGTGCCAGCAGTTACTCGATGAGCTCCTACGAGCAGTACTTC	CASSYSMSSYEQYF
once	TRBV19	-	TRBJ1-5	TGTGCCAGTAGTATGGGGAGAGGCTTCAATCAGCCCCAGCATTTT	CASSMGRGFNQPQHF
once	TRBV6-4	-	TRBJ2-2	TGTGCCAGCAGTGCGGAGGGTTGGACCGGGGAGCTGTTTTTT	CASSAEGWTGELFF
-	TRBV30	-	TRBJ1-3	TGTGCCTGGAGTGGAAACACCATATATTTT	CAWSGNTIYF
-	TRBV14	TRBD2	TRBJ2-7	TGTGCCAGCAGCCAAGATAGGACGGGAGGGAGCTACGAGCAGTACTTC	CASSQDRTGGSYEQYF
-	TRBV4-1	-	TRBJ2-2	TGCGCCAGCAGCCAAAAAGGGGCCGGTAACACCGGGGAGCTGTTTTTT	CASSQKGAGNTGELFF
once	TRBV5-1	TRBD1	TRBJ2-7	TGCGCCAGCAGCTTTAGGACAGGAGAATACGAGCAGTACTTC	CASSFRTGEYEQYF
-	TRBV29-1	TRBD1	TRBJ2-3	TGCAGCGCGACAGGGGGCACAGATACGCAGTATTTT	CSATGGTDTQYF
-	TRBV9	-	TRBJ2-7	TGTGCCAGCAGCGTAGGGGGGGACGAGCAGTACTTC	CASSVGGDEQYF
-	TRBV7-9	-	TRBJ2-3	TGTGCCAGCAGCTCGCCACGACTAGGAGTGTTACCAGATACGCAGTATTTT	CASSSPRLGVLPDTQYF
-	TRBV28	-	TRBJ1-2	TGTGCCAGCAGTACCCCCGGGTCTAACTATGGCTACACCTTC	CASSTPGSNYGYTF
-	TRBV2	-	TRBJ2-5	TGTGCCAGCAGGGTGTTGGGGACAAACCTAATGACCCAGTACTTC	CASRVLGTNLMTQYF
-	TRBV25-1	-	TRBJ1-5	TGTGCCAGCAGTGATACTAATGGTCAGCCCCAGCATTTT	CASSDTNGQPQHF
-	TRBV7-9	-	TRBJ2-5	TGTGCCAGCAGCTTAGATTTGGCCTGGGACATGGAGACCCAGTACTTC	CASSLDLAWDMETQYF
-	TRBV2	-	TRBJ2-5	TGTGCCAGCAGTGACCCAGAACTAGCACCCTCGGGCTTGGCCCAGTACTTC	CASSDPELAPSGLAQYF
-	TRBV19	TRBD2	TRBJ2-2	TGTGCCAGTAGTATAGACCTAGGACTAGCAGACACCGGGGAGCTGTTTTTT	CASSIDLGLADTGELFF
-	TRBV14	-	TRBJ2-7	TGTGCCAGCAGCCAAGATCGGGGAGCGTTCATTGCCGAGCAGTACTTC	CASSQDRGAFIAEQYF
-	TRBV9	TRBD2	TRBJ2-3	TGTGCCAGCAGCGCAAGAGTAGCGGGAGGGCGCACAGATACGCAGTATTTT	CASSARVAGGRTDTQYF
-	TRBV7-8	TRBD1	TRBJ1-5	TGTGCCAGCAGCCTAAGAACAGGGGGCAATCAGCCCCAGCATTTT	CASSLRTGGNQPQHF
-	TRBV7-2	-	TRBJ2-7	TGTGCCAGCAGCCGACCCGGGGACTACGAGCAGTACTTC	CASSRPGDYEQYF
-	TRBV7-2	-	TRBJ2-7	TGTGCCAGCAGCTTAGACTCGTCTAGCCTCTACGAGCAGTACTTC	CASSLDSSSLYEQYF
-	TRBV23-1	-	TRBJ1-3	TGCGCCAGCAGTCAATGTGGGTTACGCTCTGGAAACACCATATATTTT	CASSQCGLRSGNTIYF